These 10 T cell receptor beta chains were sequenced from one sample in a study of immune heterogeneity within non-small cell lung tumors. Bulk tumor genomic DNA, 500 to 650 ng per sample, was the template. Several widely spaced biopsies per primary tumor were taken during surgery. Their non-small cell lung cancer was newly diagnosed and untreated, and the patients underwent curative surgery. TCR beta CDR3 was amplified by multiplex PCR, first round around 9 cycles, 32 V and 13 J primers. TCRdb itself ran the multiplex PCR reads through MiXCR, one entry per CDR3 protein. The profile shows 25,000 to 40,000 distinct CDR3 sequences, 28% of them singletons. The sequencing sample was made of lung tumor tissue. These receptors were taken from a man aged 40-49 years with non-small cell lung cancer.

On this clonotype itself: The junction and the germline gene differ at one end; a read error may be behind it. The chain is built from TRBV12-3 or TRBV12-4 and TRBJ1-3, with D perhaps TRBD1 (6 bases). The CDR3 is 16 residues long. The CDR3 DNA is TGTGCCAACAGTGAGACGGGGGGCATTTCTGGAAACACCATATATTTT. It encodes CANSETGGISGNTIYF.

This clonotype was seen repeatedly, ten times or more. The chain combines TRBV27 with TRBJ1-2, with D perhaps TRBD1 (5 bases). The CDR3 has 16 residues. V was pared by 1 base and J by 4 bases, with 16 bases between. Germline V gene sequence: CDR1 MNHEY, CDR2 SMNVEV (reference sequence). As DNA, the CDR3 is TGTGCCAGCAGTTTATATCCCCCTCGGGACGGCTATGGCTACACCTTC. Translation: CASSLYPPRDGYGYTF.

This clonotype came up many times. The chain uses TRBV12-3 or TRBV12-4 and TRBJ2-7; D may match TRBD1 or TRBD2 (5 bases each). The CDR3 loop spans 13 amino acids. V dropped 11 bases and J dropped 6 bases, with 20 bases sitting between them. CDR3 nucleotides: TGTGCCTCTACCCAAGGGGCTGGGGGCGAGCAGTACTTC. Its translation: CASTQGAGGEQYF.

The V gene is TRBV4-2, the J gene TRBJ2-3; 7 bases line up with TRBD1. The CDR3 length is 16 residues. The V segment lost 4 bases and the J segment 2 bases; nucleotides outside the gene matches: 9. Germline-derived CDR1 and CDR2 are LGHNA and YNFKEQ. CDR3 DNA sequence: TGTGCCAGCAGCCTAGCCGGGACAGCCAACACAGATACGCAGTATTTT. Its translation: CASSLAGTANTDTQYF.

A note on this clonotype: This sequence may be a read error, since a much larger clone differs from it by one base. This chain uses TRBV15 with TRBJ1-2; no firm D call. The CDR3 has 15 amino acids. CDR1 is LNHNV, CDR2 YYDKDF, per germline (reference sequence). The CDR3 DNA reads TGTGCCACCACCAGAGAGAGGGAGGTATACTATGGCTACACCTTC. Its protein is CATTREREVYYGYTF. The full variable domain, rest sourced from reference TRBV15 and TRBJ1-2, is DAMVIQNPRYQVTQFGKPVTLSCSQTLNHNVMYWYQQKSSQAPKLLFHYYDKDFNNEADTPDNFQSRRPNTSFCFLDIRSPGLGDTAMYLCATTREREVYYGYTFGSGTRLTVV.

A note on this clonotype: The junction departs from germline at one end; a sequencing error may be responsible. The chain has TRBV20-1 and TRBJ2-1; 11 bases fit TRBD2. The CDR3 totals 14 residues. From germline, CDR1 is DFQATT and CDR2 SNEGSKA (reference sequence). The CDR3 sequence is CGADSGRAGNEQFF. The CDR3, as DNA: TGCGGTGCTGATAGCGGGAGGGCCGGGAATGAGCAGTTCTTC.

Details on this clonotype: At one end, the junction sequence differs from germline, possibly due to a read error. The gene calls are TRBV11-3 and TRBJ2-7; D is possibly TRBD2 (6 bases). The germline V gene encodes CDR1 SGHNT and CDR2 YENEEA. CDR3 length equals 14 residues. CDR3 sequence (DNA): TGTGCCAGCAGATTAGACGGGAGTAGCGAAATACTGTACTTC. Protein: CASRLDGSSEILYF.

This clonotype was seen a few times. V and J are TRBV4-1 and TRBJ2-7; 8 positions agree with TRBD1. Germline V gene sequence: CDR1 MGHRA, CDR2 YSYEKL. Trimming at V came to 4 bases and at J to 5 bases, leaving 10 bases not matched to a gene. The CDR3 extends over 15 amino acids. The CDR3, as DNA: TGCGCCAGCAGCCTTGGGGTGACAGGGGCCAACGAGCAGTACTTC. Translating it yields CASSLGVTGANEQYF.

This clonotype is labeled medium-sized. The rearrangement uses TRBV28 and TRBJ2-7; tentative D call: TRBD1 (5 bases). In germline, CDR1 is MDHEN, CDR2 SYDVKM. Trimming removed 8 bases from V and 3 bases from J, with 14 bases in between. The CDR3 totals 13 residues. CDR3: CASLGAAYYEQYF. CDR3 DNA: TGTGCCAGCCTAGGGGCAGCCTACTACGAGCAGTACTTC.

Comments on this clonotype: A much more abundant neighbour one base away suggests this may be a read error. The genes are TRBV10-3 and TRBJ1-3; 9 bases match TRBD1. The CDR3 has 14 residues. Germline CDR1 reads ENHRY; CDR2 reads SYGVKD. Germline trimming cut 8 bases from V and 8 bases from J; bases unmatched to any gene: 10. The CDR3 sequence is CAIGSGQGEYTIYF. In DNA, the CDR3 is TGTGCCATCGGGTCGGGACAGGGCGAATACACCATATATTTT.